The clone carrying this TCR beta chain occurred many times. What it binds is not known. This sample is part of a study of early T cells in non-severe SARS-CoV-2 infection. Study-wide background: RNA in bulk from unsorted whole blood was sequenced, and chains were unpaired. The study's findings and limits: Reliance on VDJdb matching favored anti-spike CD8 responses; private and CD4 specificities were missed.

The CDR3 totals 13 residues. V lost 2 bases to trimming and J lost 2 bases, with 7 bases between them. Germline V lookup: CDR1 SGHAT, CDR2 FQNNGV. Unique molecular identifier tags were affixed to discrete cDNA molecules. TCRdb used MiXCR to reprocess the 5' RACE reads, holding one entry per CDR3 protein. The sample lists roughly 93,000 distinct CDR3 sequences; roughly 15% were seen once. Specimen: whole blood. The TCR originated in an adult who was a healthcare worker with PCR-confirmed SARS-CoV-2 infection or an uninfected control (not recorded which). This sequence joins TRBV11-2 and TRBJ2-7; D call uncertain. The CDR3 region is CASSLRPTYEQYV. CDR3 in DNA: TGTGCCAGCAGCTTACGTCCCACCTACGAGCAGTACGTC.